The clone carrying this T cell receptor beta chain appeared a few times. Antigen unknown. V shed 4 bases and J 0 bases; nucleotides not matched to a gene: 9. The CDR3 runs to 17 residues. Germline lookup yields CDR1 LNHDA and CDR2 SQIVND (reference sequence). Sequencing was performed with immunoSEQ multiplex PCR; in TCRdb, only in-frame clones are kept and a portion is missing. Among 90,000 or so clones listed, around 85% were seen once. This entry is derived from a study of cytomegalovirus exposure and HLA in healthy donors. Study-wide findings and caveats: Most observed TCR sequences were rare, whereas some public TCRs were detected in many donors.

Sequenced input: PBMCs. The V call is TRBV19, the J call TRBJ2-4, with 7 bases that match TRBD2. This clonotype was obtained from a young man in good health and CMV-seropositive. CDR3 bases: TGTGCCAGTAGTAAGGGTGGGGCGGGAGAAGCCAAAAACATTCAGTACTTC. This encodes CASSKGGAGEAKNIQYF. The full variable domain, in which reference TRBV19 and TRBJ2-4 provide the parts outside the CDR3, is DGGITQSPKYLFRKEGQNVTLSCEQNLNHDAMYWYRQDPGQGLRLIYYSQIVNDFQKGDIAEGYSVSREKKESFPLTVTSAQKNPTAFYLCASSKGGAGEAKNIQYFGAGTRLSVL.